Following are 21 T cell receptor beta chains from one sample sequenced in a study of T cell responses to AZD1222 COVID-19 vaccine. Clones were read by immunoSEQ multiplex PCR, and TCRdb kept only the in-frame ones, dropping some. Of approximately 100,000 clones in the sample, about 95% were seen once. Sequencing used peripheral blood, obtained on day 0 of AZD1222 vaccination. The receptor set was obtained from an adult in good health.

The J gene is TRBJ1-3, the V gene TRBV7-9; the D is unclear. The CDR3 is 18 residues long. Trimming left V 1 base short and J 9 bases short, with 25 bases between. Per germline, CDR1 SEHNR and CDR2 FQNEAQ (reference sequence). CDR3: CASSLELMKGSVRGTIYF. CDR3 nucleotides: TGTGCCAGCAGCTTAGAGCTGATGAAGGGTTCCGTCCGTGGCACCATATATTTT.

The chain recombines TRBV7-8 with TRBJ1-1; 8 bases are a match to TRBD1. Per the germline V gene, CDR1 is SGHVS and CDR2 is FQNEAQ. After removal of 3 bases from V and 4 bases from J, the junction contained 10 bases not matched to a gene. This CDR3 spans 16 amino acids. Written as DNA, the CDR3 is TGTGCCAGCAGCTTTGAGACAGGGGTCGTGGCCACTGAAGCTTTCTTT. Translation: CASSFETGVVATEAFF.

This clone was detected a few times. The chain uses TRBV29-1 and TRBJ1-1, with D maybe TRBD1 (5 bases). This CDR3 region has 11 residues. Germline CDR1 is SQVTM and CDR2 is ANQGSEA. V was pared by 7 bases and J by 1 base, with 7 bases between. The CDR3 here is CSGRGNTEAFF. The CDR3, as DNA: TGCAGCGGGAGGGGGAACACTGAAGCTTTCTTT.

This clone was observed once. The J gene is TRBJ1-1, the V gene TRBV11-3, with D hard to call. Trimming removed 9 bases from V and 0 bases from J, with 8 bases in between. The germline CDR1 and CDR2 sequences are SGHNT and YENEEA. This CDR3 comprises 12 residues. CDR3 region: CASRTVNTEAFF. As DNA, the CDR3 is TGTGCCAGTAGAACAGTGAACACTGAAGCTTTCTTT.

The rearrangement links TRBV5-6 to TRBJ1-1; D gene unclear. This CDR3 is built from 13 residues. CDR1 SGHDT and CDR2 YYEEEE come from the germline V gene. The V end lost 4 bases, the J end lost 5 bases, and 12 bases lay between the germline ends. CDR3: CASSASLWTEAFF. The CDR3, as DNA: TGTGCCAGCAGCGCGTCGCTGTGGACTGAAGCTTTCTTT.

CDR3 protein: CASSLMSGGGYTF. The CDR3, as DNA: TGTGCCAGCAGTTTAATGTCAGGGGGTGGCTACACCTTC. The chain employs TRBV12-3 or TRBV12-4 and TRBJ1-2; 7 bases agree with TRBD1. CDR3 length equals 13 residues. The V segment lost 2 bases and the J segment 7 bases; nucleotides outside the gene matches: 4.

This sequence joins TRBV6-2 or TRBV6-3 and TRBJ1-2; 7 bases agree with TRBD1. With 5 bases clipped from V and 9 bases from J, the junction kept 6 bases outside the gene matches. Germline loops: CDR1 MNHEY, CDR2 SVGEGT. CDR3 size: 12 residues. As DNA, the CDR3 is TGTGCCAGCAGTAAACGGGACAGCCGCTACACCTTC. It specifies CASSKRDSRYTF.

This chain joins TRBV5-6 and TRBJ2-2; D not resolved. The V gene lost 1 base and the J gene lost 11 bases, with 12 bases spanning the gap. Looked up from germline, CDR1 is SGHDT and CDR2 is YYEEEE. The CDR3 is 13 amino acids. CDR3 loop: CASSLFGPAELFF. Here the CDR3 DNA reads TGTGCCAGCAGCTTGTTTGGTCCCGCCGAGCTGTTTTTT.

The rearrangement links TRBV24-1 to TRBJ1-5; D uncertain. Germline CDR1 KGHDR, CDR2 SFDVKD. V shed 3 bases and J shed 4 bases, with 9 bases lying between them. This CDR3 has 14 residues. In DNA, the CDR3 is TGTGCCACCAGTGATCCCCCCTCGAATCAGCCCCAGCATTTT. Protein sequence: CATSDPPSNQPQHF.

The chain recombines TRBV28 with TRBJ2-5, with 9 bases fitting TRBD2. V lost 4 bases and J lost 5; bases outside the gene matches: 14. The germline CDR1 and CDR2 sequences are MDHEN and SYDVKM. This CDR3 region has 17 residues. CDR3 nucleotides: TGTGCCAGCAGTTACCCCCTGGCGGGAGGGCCCGGGGAGACCCAGTACTTC. It encodes CASSYPLAGGPGETQYF.

The rearrangement links TRBV27 to TRBJ2-5; D not resolved. This CDR3 has 13 amino acids. Germline assignment: CDR1 MNHEY and CDR2 SMNVEV (reference sequence). V was shortened by 5 bases and J by 0 bases, with 7 bases between the two germline ends. CDR3 residues: CASSPLDQETQYF. DNA for the CDR3: TGTGCCAGCAGTCCCTTGGACCAAGAGACCCAGTACTTC.

This chain connects TRBV18 to TRBJ2-1; D is unclear. CDR1 KGHSH and CDR2 LQKENI come from the germline V gene. This CDR3 spans 14 amino acids. V was cut by 4 bases and J by 7 bases, with 14 bases left in between. The CDR3, as DNA: TGTGCCAGCTCACAACCCGGGCCCCAGAATGAGCAGTTCTTC. Encoded protein: CASSQPGPQNEQFF.

This clone was observed a few times. The chain links TRBV9 to TRBJ2-7; 8 positions match TRBD2. The length of the CDR3 is 15 residues. Germline V gene data show CDR1 as SGDLS and CDR2 as YYNGEE. With V trimmed by 4 bases and J by 3 bases, 9 bases remained unmatched. Written as DNA, the CDR3 is TGTGCCAGCAGCCCCTCTTGGCTAGCGGGCTACGAGCAGTACTTC. Protein: CASSPSWLAGYEQYF.

CDR3 loop: CASSFRPEPTDTQYF. Here the CDR3 DNA reads TGTGCCAGCAGCTTTCGACCAGAGCCCACAGATACGCAGTATTTT. V usage is TRBV7-8 and J usage is TRBJ2-3; D ambiguous. In germline, CDR1 is SGHVS, CDR2 FQNEAQ. With 3 bases removed from V and 2 bases from J, the gap between germline ends came to 12 bases. The CDR3 length is 15 residues.

The chain carries TRBV19 and TRBJ1-2; TRBD1 matches at 8 bases. J gave up 6 bases and V 3 bases, and 3 bases lay outside the gene matches. The CDR3 is made up of 13 amino acids. Germline values: CDR1 LNHDA, CDR2 SQIVND (reference sequence). Here the CDR3 reads CASSITGGNGYTF. CDR3 in DNA: TGTGCCAGTAGTATTACAGGGGGGAATGGCTACACCTTC.

This chain connects TRBV27 to TRBJ1-2; D not certain. This CDR3 region has 11 residues. V dropped 8 bases and J dropped 7 bases, with 11 bases sitting between them. Germline CDR1 is MNHEY and CDR2 is SMNVEV (reference sequence). The CDR3 here is CASFIQAGYTF. The CDR3 bases are TGTGCCAGCTTCATCCAAGCTGGCTACACCTTC.

The V gene is TRBV2, the J gene TRBJ2-3; the D is unclear. Trimming took 8 bases from V and 0 from J, leaving 12 bases between them. The CDR3 loop spans 14 amino acids. Germline V gene data show CDR1 as SNHLY and CDR2 as FYNNEI. The CDR3 is CASGSGGSTDTQYF. CDR3 bases: TGTGCCAGCGGTTCTGGCGGTAGCACAGATACGCAGTATTTT.

This clone was recorded once. The J gene is TRBJ1-2, the V gene TRBV18; the D is unclear. Trimming stripped 0 bases from V and 8 bases from J, with 10 bases between. The CDR3 is made up of 13 amino acids. Looked up from germline, CDR1 is KGHSH and CDR2 is LQKENI. CDR3 in DNA: TGTGCCAGCTCACCACCTGACCTGAGGGGCTACACCTTC. This encodes CASSPPDLRGYTF.

This rearrangement joins TRBV30 to TRBJ1-3; 9 nucleotides agree with TRBD1. In germline, CDR1 is GTSNPN, CDR2 SVGIG (reference sequence). With 1 base clipped from V and 7 bases from J, the junction kept 8 bases outside the gene matches. This CDR3 is built from 15 residues. The CDR3 DNA reads TGTGCCTGGAGTGGAAATCACAGGGGGCTTAACACCATATATTTT. Amino acid sequence: CAWSGNHRGLNTIYF.

This clone was counted a single time. V gene TRBV5-1 combines with J gene TRBJ2-2; 9 nucleotides line up with TRBD1. The V segment lost 0 bases and the J segment 13 bases; nucleotides outside the gene matches: 4. CDR1 is SGHRS, CDR2 YFSETQ, per germline. The CDR3 contains 13 residues. CDR3 nucleotides: TGCGCCAGCAGCTTGGAAACAGGGGGCGGGCTGTTTTTT. Amino acid sequence: CASSLETGGGLFF.

The chain employs TRBV27 and TRBJ1-1, with a tentative D call TRBD1 (6 bases). The germline V and J ends were trimmed by 8 bases and 3 bases, with 10 bases remaining between them. Germline-derived CDR1 and CDR2 are MNHEY and SMNVEV (reference sequence). The CDR3 sequence is 12 residues long. The CDR3 is CASGYRDTEAFF. In nucleotides, the CDR3 is TGTGCCAGCGGATACAGGGACACTGAAGCTTTCTTT.